This T cell receptor (beta chain) was identified in a study of blood T cell repertoires in COVID-19. The overall study: Sources were T cells, B-cell-depleted T cells, or PBMCs; the material itself was cDNA or gDNA.

Deletions cut 10 bases from V and 0 bases from J, with 13 bases between. The CDR3 runs 14 residues. The germline CDR1 and CDR2 sequences are LNHDA and SQIVND (reference sequence). TCRdb's copy holds only in-frame clones and misses some; the assay was immunoSEQ multiplex PCR. The data hold tens of thousands of clones, with 70% to 75% observed a single time. Sequencing input: peripheral blood. This TCR was recovered from a woman between 65 and 79 years old with acute or convalescent COVID-19. The J gene is TRBJ1-5, the V gene TRBV19; D is possibly TRBD1 (5 bases). As DNA, the CDR3 is TGTGCCACTAAAAGACAGTATAGCAATCAGCCCCAGCATTTT. Translating it yields CATKRQYSNQPQHF.